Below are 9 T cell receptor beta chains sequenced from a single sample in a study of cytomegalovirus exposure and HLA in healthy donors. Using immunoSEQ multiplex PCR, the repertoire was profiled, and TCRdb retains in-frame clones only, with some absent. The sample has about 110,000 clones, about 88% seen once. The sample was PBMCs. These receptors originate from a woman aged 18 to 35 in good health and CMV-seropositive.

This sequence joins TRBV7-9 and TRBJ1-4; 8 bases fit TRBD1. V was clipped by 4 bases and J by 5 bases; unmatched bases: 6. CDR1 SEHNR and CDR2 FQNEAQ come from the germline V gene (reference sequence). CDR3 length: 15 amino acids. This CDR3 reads CASSYTGGGNEKLFF. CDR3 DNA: TGTGCCAGCAGCTATACAGGGGGAGGGAATGAAAAACTGTTTTTT.

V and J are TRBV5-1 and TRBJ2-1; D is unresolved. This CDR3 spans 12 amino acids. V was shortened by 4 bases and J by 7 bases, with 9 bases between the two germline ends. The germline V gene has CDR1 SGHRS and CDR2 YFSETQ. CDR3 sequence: CASSLPGNEQFF. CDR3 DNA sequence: TGCGCCAGCAGCCTCCCCGGGAATGAGCAGTTCTTC.

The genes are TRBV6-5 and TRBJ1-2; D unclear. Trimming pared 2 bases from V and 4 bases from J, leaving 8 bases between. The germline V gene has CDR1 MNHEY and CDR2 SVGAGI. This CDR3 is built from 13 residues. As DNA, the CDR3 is TGTGCCAGCAGTTACCAGGAGGTCTATGGCTACACCTTC. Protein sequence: CASSYQEVYGYTF.

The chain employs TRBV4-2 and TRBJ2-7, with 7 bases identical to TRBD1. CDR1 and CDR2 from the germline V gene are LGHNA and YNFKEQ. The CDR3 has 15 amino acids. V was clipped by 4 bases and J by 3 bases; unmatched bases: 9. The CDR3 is CASSPETGFYYEQYF. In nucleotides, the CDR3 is TGTGCCAGCAGCCCGGAGACAGGGTTTTACTACGAGCAGTACTTC.

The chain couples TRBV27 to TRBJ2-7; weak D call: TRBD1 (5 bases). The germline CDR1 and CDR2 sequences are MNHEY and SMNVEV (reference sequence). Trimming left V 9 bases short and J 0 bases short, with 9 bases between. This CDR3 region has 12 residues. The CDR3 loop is CASKTASYEQYF. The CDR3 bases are TGTGCCAGTAAGACAGCCTCCTACGAGCAGTACTTC.

CDR3 loop: CASIQGYGELFF. The CDR3 region has the DNA TGTGCCAGCATCCAGGGGTACGGGGAGCTGTTTTTT. This chain links TRBV7-9 with TRBJ2-2; D possibly corresponds to TRBD1 (6 bases). Germline CDR1 is SEHNR and CDR2 is FQNEAQ (reference sequence). The CDR3 is 12 residues long. Trimming took off 7 bases at V and 7 bases at J, with 10 bases between the two ends.

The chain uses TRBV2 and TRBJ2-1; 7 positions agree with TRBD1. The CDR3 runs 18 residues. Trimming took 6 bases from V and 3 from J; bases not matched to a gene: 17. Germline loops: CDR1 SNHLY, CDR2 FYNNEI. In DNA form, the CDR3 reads TGTGCCAGCAGGATACCGGGACAGAAGGCAGTGGTCTACAATGAGCAGTTCTTC. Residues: CASRIPGQKAVVYNEQFF.

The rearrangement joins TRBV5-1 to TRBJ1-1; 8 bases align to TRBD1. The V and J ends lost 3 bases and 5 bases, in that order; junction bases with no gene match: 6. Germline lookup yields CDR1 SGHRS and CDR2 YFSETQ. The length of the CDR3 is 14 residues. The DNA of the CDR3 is TGCGCCAGCAGCTCTCCAGGGGGCGGGACTGAAGCTTTCTTT. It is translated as CASSSPGGGTEAFF.

This chain's CDR3 is CASSLKSRVYEQYV. The CDR3, as DNA: TGTGCCAGCAGCTTAAAGTCCAGGGTCTACGAGCAGTACGTC. The gene calls are TRBV7-7 and TRBJ2-7; TRBD1 might be the D (5 bases). Germline loops: CDR1 SSHAT, CDR2 FNYEAQ (reference sequence). The V end was cut by 2 bases, the J end by 3 bases, with 11 bases between. The CDR3 is 14 residues long.